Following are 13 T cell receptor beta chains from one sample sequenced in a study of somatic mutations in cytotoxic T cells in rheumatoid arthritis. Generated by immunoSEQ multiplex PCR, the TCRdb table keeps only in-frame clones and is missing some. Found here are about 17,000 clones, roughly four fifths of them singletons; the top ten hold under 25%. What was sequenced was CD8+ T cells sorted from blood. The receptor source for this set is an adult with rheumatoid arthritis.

Here the CDR3 reads CASSQERIGELFF. CDR3 bases: TGTGCCAGCAGCCAAGAGCGGATCGGGGAGCTGTTTTTT. The gene calls are TRBV7-8 and TRBJ2-2; a weak D match, TRBD2 (5 bases). V was cut by 5 bases and J by 7 bases, with 11 bases left in between. The CDR3 extends over 13 amino acids. Germline CDR1 SGHVS, CDR2 FQNEAQ.

The CDR3 DNA reads TGCGCCAGCAGCGCTACTAGAGACAATGAGCAGTTCTTC. Encoded protein: CASSATRDNEQFF. The chain is built from TRBV5-1 and TRBJ2-1, with TRBD2 as a possible D gene (5 bases). The V and J ends lost 4 bases and 5 bases respectively, with 10 bases between them. The CDR3 covers 13 residues. CDR1 and CDR2 from the germline V gene are SGHRS and YFSETQ.

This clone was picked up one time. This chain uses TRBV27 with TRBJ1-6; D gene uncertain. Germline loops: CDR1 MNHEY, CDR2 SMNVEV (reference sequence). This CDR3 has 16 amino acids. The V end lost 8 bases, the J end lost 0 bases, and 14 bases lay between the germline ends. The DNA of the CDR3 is TGTGCCAGCCGAATACTCTCGAGCTCCTATAATTCACCCCTCCACTTT. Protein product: CASRILSSSYNSPLHF.

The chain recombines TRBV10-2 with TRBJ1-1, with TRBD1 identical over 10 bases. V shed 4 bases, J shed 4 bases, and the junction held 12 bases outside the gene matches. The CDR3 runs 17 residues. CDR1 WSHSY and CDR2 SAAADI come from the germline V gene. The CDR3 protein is CASSGGTGVVPSTEAFF. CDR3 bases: TGCGCCAGCAGTGGGGGGACAGGGGTGGTGCCTAGCACTGAAGCTTTCTTT.

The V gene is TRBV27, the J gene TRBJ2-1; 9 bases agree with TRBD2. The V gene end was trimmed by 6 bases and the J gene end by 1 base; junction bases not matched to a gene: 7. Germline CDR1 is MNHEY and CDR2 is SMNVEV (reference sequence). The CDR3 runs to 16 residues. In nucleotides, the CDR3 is TGTGCCAGCAGCCCGCGGGGGGGCGTTTCCTACAATGAGCAGTTCTTC. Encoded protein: CASSPRGGVSYNEQFF.

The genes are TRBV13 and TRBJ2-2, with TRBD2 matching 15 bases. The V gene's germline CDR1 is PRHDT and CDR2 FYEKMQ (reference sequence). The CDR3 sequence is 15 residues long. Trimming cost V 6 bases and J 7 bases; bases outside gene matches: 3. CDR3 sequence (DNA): TGTGCCAGCAGGGGACTAGCGGGAGGAATCGGGGAGCTGTTTTTT. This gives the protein CASRGLAGGIGELFF. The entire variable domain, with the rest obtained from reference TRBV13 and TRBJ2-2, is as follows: AAGVIQSPRHLIKEKRETATLKCYPIPRHDTVYWYQQGPGQDPQFLISFYEKMQSDKGSIPDRFSAQQFSDYHSELNMSSLELGDSALYFCASRGLAGGIGELFFGEGSRLTVL.

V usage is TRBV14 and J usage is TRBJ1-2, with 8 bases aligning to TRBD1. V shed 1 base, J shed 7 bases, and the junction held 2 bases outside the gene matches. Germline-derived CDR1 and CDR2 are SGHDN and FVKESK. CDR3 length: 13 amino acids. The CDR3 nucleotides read TGTGCCAGCAGCCAAGCAGACAGGGGTGGCTACACCTTC. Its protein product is CASSQADRGGYTF.

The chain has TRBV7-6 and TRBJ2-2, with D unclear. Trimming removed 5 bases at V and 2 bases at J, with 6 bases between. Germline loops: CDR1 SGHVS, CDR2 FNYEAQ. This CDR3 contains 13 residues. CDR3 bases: TGTGCCAGCAGCGCTCAAAACACCGGGGAGCTGTTTTTT. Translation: CASSAQNTGELFF.

DNA of the CDR3: TGTGCCAGCAGTTTACAGGGGAGTAGCTATGGCTACACCTTC. It codes for CASSLQGSSYGYTF. The chain recombines TRBV6-5 with TRBJ1-2; 7 bases are shared with TRBD1. The V gene end was trimmed by 4 bases and the J gene end by 4 bases; junction bases not matched to a gene: 6. CDR1 and CDR2 from the germline V gene are MNHEY and SVGAGI. The CDR3 is 14 residues long.

CDR3 coding DNA: TGTGCCAGCTCAACGGACAGGGGTCGATACGAGCAGTACTTC. It yields the protein CASSTDRGRYEQYF. V usage is TRBV18 and J usage is TRBJ2-7; 9 bases line up with TRBD1. The CDR3 extends over 14 amino acids. With V trimmed by 5 bases and J by 4 bases, 6 bases remained unmatched. CDR1 KGHSH and CDR2 LQKENI come from the germline V gene.

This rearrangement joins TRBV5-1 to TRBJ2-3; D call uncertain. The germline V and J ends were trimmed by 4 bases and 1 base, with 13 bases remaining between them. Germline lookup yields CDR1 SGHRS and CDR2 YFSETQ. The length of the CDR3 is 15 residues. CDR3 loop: CASSPSRKGTDTQYF. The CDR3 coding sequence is TGCGCCAGCAGCCCCAGCAGGAAGGGCACAGATACGCAGTATTTT.

CDR3 in amino acids: CASSVGSNQPQHF. CDR3 nucleotide sequence: TGTGCCAGCAGCGTCGGTAGCAATCAGCCCCAGCATTTT. The chain recombines TRBV6-1 with TRBJ1-5; D is unresolved. This CDR3 spans 13 amino acids. Germline values: CDR1 MNHNS, CDR2 SASEGT. V lost 6 bases and J 0 bases, leaving 6 bases between the germline ends.

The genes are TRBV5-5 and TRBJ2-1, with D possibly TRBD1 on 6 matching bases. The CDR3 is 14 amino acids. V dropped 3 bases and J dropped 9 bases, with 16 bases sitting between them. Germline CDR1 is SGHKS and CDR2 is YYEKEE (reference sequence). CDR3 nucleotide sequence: TGTGCCAGCAGCTCTTTGGTGGGGACACCTGAGCAGTTCTTC. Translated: CASSSLVGTPEQFF.